This entry lists 9 T cell receptor beta chains sequenced from one sample in a study of T cells in Graves' hyperthyroidism and ophthalmopathy. It was RNA transcripts that yielded the amplified TCR beta CDR3 regions. A set of HTBI primers served as the primers for a first-round RT-PCR of the TCR CDR3. TCRdb passed the multiplex PCR reads through MiXCR, listing each CDR3 protein once. The table has about 59,000 distinct CDR3 sequences, roughly half seen once. The sequencing sample was made of blood. These receptors came from a woman in her sixties with Graves' ophthalmopathy.

This clonotype was observed many times. The chain combines TRBV4-1 with TRBJ2-1; D is ambiguous. This CDR3 is 18 amino acids long. V lost 0 bases and J lost 1, with 16 bases in between. CDR1 MGHRA and CDR2 YSYEKL come from the germline V gene. CDR3 loop: CASSQEFSVWASYNEQFF. The CDR3 nucleotides are TGCGCCAGCAGCCAAGAGTTTTCAGTTTGGGCATCCTACAATGAGCAGTTCTTC.

The gene calls are TRBV20-1 and TRBJ2-4; 9 bases are a match to TRBD1. V was clipped by 6 bases and J by 8 bases; unmatched bases: 11. This CDR3 contains 14 residues. Looked up from germline, CDR1 is DFQATT and CDR2 is SNEGSKA (reference sequence). The CDR3 nucleotides read TGCAGTGCCAGCAGTTTGGACAGGGGAGACATTCAGTACTTC. Protein sequence: CSASSLDRGDIQYF.

This clonotype was counted a few times. The genes are TRBV28 and TRBJ1-1, with D possibly being TRBD1 (5 bases). V lost 6 bases to trimming and J lost 1 base, with 12 bases between them. The CDR3 runs 14 residues. Germline CDR1 reads MDHEN; CDR2 reads SYDVKM. Here the CDR3 DNA reads TGTGCCAGCAGCCCCGGGGGGGGGAACACTGAAGCTTTCTTT. Protein product: CASSPGGGNTEAFF.

The chain recombines TRBV15 with TRBJ2-7; 11 bases line up with TRBD1. The germline gives CDR1 LNHNV, CDR2 YYDKDF (reference sequence). Losses at the gene ends were 11 bases for V and 6 bases for J; bases not matched to a gene: 12. The CDR3 has 14 residues. CDR3 protein: CASGQGAFSREQYF. The CDR3 coding sequence is TGTGCCTCCGGACAGGGGGCCTTTTCTCGCGAGCAGTACTTC.

This clonotype showed up many times. The chain recombines TRBV5-1 with TRBJ1-2; 7 bases map to TRBD1. CDR1 and CDR2 from the germline V gene are SGHRS and YFSETQ. The CDR3 spans 15 residues. With 0 bases clipped from V and 3 bases from J, the junction kept 5 bases outside the gene matches. CDR3 region: CASSLVVGGDYGYTF. The CDR3 nucleotides read TGCGCCAGCAGCTTGGTTGTAGGGGGCGACTATGGCTACACCTTC.

J is TRBJ1-2 and V is TRBV7-3; D might be TRBD1 (6 bases). This CDR3 is 16 amino acids long. Trimming took 0 bases from V and 2 from J, leaving 13 bases between them. Germline V CDR1 and CDR2: SGHTA, FQGTGA. The CDR3 here is CASSLTGGQANYGYTF. The CDR3 DNA is TGTGCCAGCAGCTTAACCGGGGGGCAGGCCAACTATGGCTACACCTTC.

A note on this clonotype: This clone may be a read error of a much larger clone one base away. The conserved final phenylalanine or tryptophan is absent from the CDR3, which likely points to a read error. The chain employs TRBV3-1 and TRBJ2-4; a possible D gene is TRBD1 (5 bases). This CDR3 comprises 13 residues. Germline assignment: CDR1 LGHDT and CDR2 YNNKEL (reference sequence). V was pared by 1 base and J by 7 bases, with 8 bases between. The CDR3 here is CASSQGDSNIQYV. Here the CDR3 DNA reads TGTGCCAGCAGCCAAGGTGACAGTAACATTCAGTACGTC.

This clonotype has just a few counts. The V gene is TRBV20-1, the J gene TRBJ2-3; 11 nucleotides match TRBD2. The ends lost 3 bases at V and 11 bases at J; junction bases unmatched: 10. The CDR3 sequence is 14 residues long. The V gene's germline CDR1 is DFQATT and CDR2 SNEGSKA (reference sequence). The CDR3 sequence is CSASATSGDNEQYF. The CDR3 nucleotides are TGCAGTGCTAGTGCGACTAGCGGGGACAATGAGCAGTATTTT.

The J gene is TRBJ2-7, the V gene TRBV7-8, with D unresolved. Germline V gene sequence: CDR1 SGHVS, CDR2 FQNEAQ. The CDR3 is made up of 13 amino acids. V was cut by 5 bases and J by 9 bases, with 17 bases left in between. DNA of the CDR3: TGTGCCAGCAGCACCAGACGCGTTGTTAGGCAGTACTTC. Its translation: CASSTRRVVRQYF.